The clone carrying this T cell receptor beta chain was seen many times. The V and J ends lost 0 bases and 0 bases, in that order; junction bases with no gene match: 5. The CDR3 covers 16 residues. Germline assignment: CDR1 SGHNT and CDR2 YYREEE (reference sequence). TCRdb re-derived calls from the reads in MiXCR, one entry per CDR3 protein. The sample includes under 300,000 distinct CDR3 sequences, 25% to 35% of them seen just once. The data were taken from a study of kidney transplant recipient with SARS-CoV-2 infection. The sequences come from a blood sample, collected at baseline and on day 111 from a kidney transplant recipient. The chain employs TRBV5-4 and TRBJ1-2, with 7 bases that match TRBD1. This TCR came from a male patient between 25 and 39 years old who had COVID-19 and was a kidney transplant recipient. These T cells may partly come from the graft donor. This chain's CDR3 is CASSLAPGQSNYGYTF. CDR3 in DNA: TGTGCCAGCAGCTTGGCCCCGGGACAGTCTAACTATGGCTACACCTTC.